This TCR beta chain was identified during a study of molecular identifiers for immune sequencing clone quantification. Findings and caveats of the study: For effector cells, clones above 20 RNA copies held over 99% of molecules; for naive cells, under 1%.

On this clonotype: Its antigen remains unknown.

The naive CD8 libraries originated from between 20,000 and 1,000,000 sorted cells and drew on 10%, 30% or 50% RNA. J gave up 6 bases and V 3 bases, and 1 base lay outside the gene matches. In germline, CDR1 is KGHDR, CDR2 SFDVKD. This CDR3 is 15 amino acids long. As previously described, bulk TCR libraries were made using listed TCR primers. TCRdb ran MiXCR on the PCR reads and lists one entry per CDR3 protein. This table holds about 500,000 distinct CDR3 sequences, roughly a fifth found once. The chain combines TRBV24-1 with TRBJ2-1; 13 bases match TRBD2. The sequencing sample was made of naive CD8+ T cells from blood, with Jurkat cell RNA spiked in. Subset of the sample: FACS-sorted CD8+CD4-CCR7+CD45RA+ naive T cells. The sequence was collected from a human donor in good health. Some libraries in this study had Jurkat cell RNA spiked in. The CDR3 sequence is CATSDGLAGVNEQFF. The CDR3 bases are TGTGCCACCAGTGATGGACTAGCGGGGGTCAATGAGCAGTTCTTC.